This T cell receptor (beta chain) emerged from a study of cytomegalovirus exposure and HLA in healthy donors. Study as a whole: Early release data held 75 million to 100 million unique TCRs from HLA-typed donors. Overall study findings and caveats: Confirmation was obtained in vitro that three CMV-associated chains are specific for CMV antigens. An assumption of roughly uniform sequencing depth across donors underlay the presence/absence analyses. When analyzed later, a missense DCLRE1C variant was found to be linked to TCR beta V- and J-gene trimming.

There are 15 residues in the CDR3. Primers included in the PCR were 60 Vbeta and 13 Jbeta primers. Libraries were prepared by immunoSEQ multiplex PCR; TCRdb keeps only in-frame clonotypes and omits some of them. The sample lists some 95,000 clones; around four fifths were seen once. Details on this clone: Its antigen is unidentified.

This chain links TRBV21-1 with TRBJ2-7; whether TRBD2, the table's D call, matches the DNA was not checked. TRBV21-1 is listed as a pseudogene. Sequencing was done on a sample of PBMCs. The sequence was obtained from a middle-aged woman in good health and CMV-seronegative. CDR3 residues: CASSSSSANFYEQYF. In DNA form, the CDR3 reads TGTGCCAGCAGCTCCTCTAGCGCTAATTTCTACGAGCAGTACTTC.